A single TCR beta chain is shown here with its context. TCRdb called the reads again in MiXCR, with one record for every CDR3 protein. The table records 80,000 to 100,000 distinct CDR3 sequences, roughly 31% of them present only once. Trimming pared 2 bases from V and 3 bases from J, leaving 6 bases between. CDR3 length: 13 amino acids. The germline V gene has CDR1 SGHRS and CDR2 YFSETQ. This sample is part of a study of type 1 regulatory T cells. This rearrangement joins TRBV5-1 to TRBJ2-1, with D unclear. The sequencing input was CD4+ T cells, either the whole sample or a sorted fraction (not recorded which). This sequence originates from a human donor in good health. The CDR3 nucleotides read TGCGCCAGCAGCTTACTGGACTACAATGAGCAGTTCTTC. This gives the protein CASSLLDYNEQFF. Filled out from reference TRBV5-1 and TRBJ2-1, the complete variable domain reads KAGVTQTPRYLIKTRGQQVTLSCSPISGHRSVSWYQQTPGQGLQFLFEYFSETQRNKGNFPGRFSGRQFSNSRSEMNVSTLELGDSALYLCASSLLDYNEQFFGPGTRLTVL.